What follows are 9 T cell receptor beta chains derived from one specimen sequenced in a study of cytomegalovirus exposure and HLA in healthy donors (dated by TCRdb to 2015 to 2018). The library relied on the immunoSEQ multiplex PCR assay. The immuneACCESS repertoire file appears here via TCRdb, limited to in-frame rearrangements. These files lack a portion of the clones; in checked studies, under half of the deficit traces to unresolved V genes, and the cause of the others is not known. This sample is represented by more than 300,000 clones; more than 80% of them were singletons. The ten largest clonotypes hold 0.7% to 0.85% of the sample. The sequencing sample was made of PBMCs. Every receptor here comes from a woman under 30 in good health and CMV-seronegative.

V and J are TRBV7-9 and TRBJ2-2; a weak D match, TRBD2 (6 bases). The V and J ends lost 5 bases and 4 bases respectively, with 11 bases between them. The CDR3 covers 14 residues. The V gene's germline CDR1 is SEHNR and CDR2 FQNEAQ (reference sequence). Written as DNA, the CDR3 is TGTGCCAGCAGCCCGCGGGAAGCCACCGGGGAGCTGTTTTTT. Translation gives CASSPREATGELFF.

Remarks on this clone: A far larger clone is only one base removed, so a read error is likely. The chain uses TRBV7-8 and TRBJ1-2; 7 bases fit TRBD1. Germline CDR1 SGHVS, CDR2 FQNEAQ. V shed 1 base and J 8 bases; nucleotides not matched to a gene: 4. The CDR3 totals 13 residues. The CDR3 DNA follows: TGTGCCAGCAGCTTAGGGACAGGCCGCGGCTACACCTTC. As protein: CASSLGTGRGYTF.

V and J are TRBV5-1 and TRBJ2-3; TRBD2 aligns across 10 bases. The junction had 4 bases not matched to a gene; V was cut back by 0 bases and J by 3 bases. The length of the CDR3 is 16 residues. Per germline, CDR1 SGHRS and CDR2 YFSETQ. The CDR3 reads CASSLVLAGATDTQYF. CDR3 DNA sequence: TGCGCCAGCAGCTTGGTCCTAGCGGGAGCGACAGATACGCAGTATTTT.

V and J are TRBV5-1 and TRBJ2-7, with TRBD1 identical over 9 bases. The CDR3 runs 14 residues. Germline loops: CDR1 SGHRS, CDR2 YFSETQ. V dropped 1 base and J dropped 2; count of bases not matched to a gene: 1. The CDR3 DNA is TGCGCCAGCAGCTTGTGGACAGGGGCCTACGAGCAGTACTTC. As protein: CASSLWTGAYEQYF.

This clone was seen a few times. The genes are TRBV7-7 and TRBJ1-4, with D possibly matching TRBD1 (5 bases). This CDR3 has 14 residues. Looked up from germline, CDR1 is SSHAT and CDR2 is FNYEAQ (reference sequence). CDR3 protein: CASSKGFANEKLFF. In DNA, the CDR3 is TGTGCTAGTTCGAAGGGGTTCGCTAATGAAAAACTGTTTTTT. Complete variable domain (other parts from reference TRBV7-7 and TRBJ1-4): GAGVSQSPRYKVTKRGQDVTLRCDPISSHATLYWYQQALGQGPEFLTYFNYEAQPDKSGLPSDRFSAERPEGSISTLTIQRTEQRDSAMYRCASSKGFANEKLFFGSGTQLSVL.

The chain couples TRBV2 to TRBJ1-1; D is undetermined. Germline values: CDR1 SNHLY, CDR2 FYNNEI. This CDR3 has 12 residues. Deletions cut 5 bases from V and 1 base from J, with 5 bases between. CDR3 amino acids: CASSNTNTEAFF. The CDR3 DNA sequence: TGTGCCAGCAGTAACACGAACACTGAAGCTTTCTTT.

The V call is TRBV18, the J call TRBJ2-2; 9 nucleotides match TRBD2. Germline V lookup: CDR1 KGHSH, CDR2 LQKENI. The V segment lost 6 bases and the J segment 2 bases; nucleotides outside the gene matches: 10. The length of the CDR3 is 17 residues. The CDR3 DNA reads as TGTGCCAGCTCGCCGACTAGCGGCCTCTCTAACACCGGGGAGCTGTTTTTT. Its translation is CASSPTSGLSNTGELFF.

V gene TRBV27 combines with J gene TRBJ2-3, with 9 bases aligning to TRBD1. The CDR3 is 14 residues long. From germline, CDR1 is MNHEY and CDR2 SMNVEV (reference sequence). The ends lost 9 bases at V and 0 bases at J; junction bases unmatched: 4. This chain's CDR3 is CASTGTGSTDTQYF. CDR3 in DNA: TGTGCCAGTACCGGGACAGGGAGCACAGATACGCAGTATTTT.

This clone was found a few times. The CDR3 here is CASSPGTSRGEQYF. CDR3 DNA: TGTGCCAGCAGCCCCGGGACTTCCCGAGGTGAGCAGTACTTC. The rearrangement uses TRBV11-2 and TRBJ2-7; D possibly corresponds to TRBD2 (6 bases). Trimming pared 5 bases from V and 7 bases from J, leaving 18 bases between. The germline V gene has CDR1 SGHAT and CDR2 FQNNGV. The CDR3 is made up of 14 amino acids.